Below, 6 T cell receptor beta chains from the same sample are listed, as sequenced in a study of T-cell memory formation after mild COVID-19. One entry per CDR3 protein, called by TCRdb with MiXCR from the 5' RACE reads. There are about 250,000 distinct CDR3 sequences in the sample; under 20% occur only once, and 23% lies in the top ten. The sample comprised PBMCs or a T cell subset sorted from them (not recorded which). The receptors were gathered from a man between 18 and 29 years old who had mild COVID-19 (a few samples of this study predate the infection). Cell type and time point are not known.

In this sample, this clonotype turned up many times. The chain links TRBV9 to TRBJ2-7, with TRBD1 matching 10 bases. V trimming: 4 bases; J trimming: 5 bases; junction bases outside the gene matches: 9. Germline V gene data show CDR1 as SGDLS and CDR2 as YYNGEE. The CDR3 covers 15 residues. The CDR3 nucleotides read TGTGCCAGCAGCAGGGGGACAGGGGTAATCAACGAGCAGTACTTC. It specifies CASSRGTGVINEQYF. Complete variable domain (other parts from reference TRBV9 and TRBJ2-7): DSGVTQTPKHLITATGQRVTLRCSPRSGDLSVYWYQQSLDQGLQFLIQYYNGEERAKGNILERFSAQQFPDLHSELNLSSLELGDSALYFCASSRGTGVINEQYFGPGTRLTVT.

This clonotype occurred many times. The J gene is TRBJ2-2, the V gene TRBV4-2; the match to TRBD2 covers 10 bases. CDR1 LGHNA and CDR2 YNFKEQ come from the germline V gene. The J segment lost 4 bases and the V segment lost 0 bases, leaving 5 bases of the junction unmatched. CDR3 size: 17 residues. CDR3 DNA: TGTGCCAGCAGCCAAGAGGCAAGCGGGGGGGCCACCGGGGAGCTGTTTTTT. As protein: CASSQEASGGATGELFF.

The rearrangement uses TRBV4-1 and TRBJ1-5; 7 positions agree with TRBD1. Trimming at V came to 0 bases and at J to 1 base, leaving 9 bases not matched to a gene. This CDR3 region has 18 residues. Germline values: CDR1 MGHRA, CDR2 YSYEKL. In nucleotides, the CDR3 is TGCGCCAGCAGCCAAGAGGGGTTCAACAGGGGAAGCAATCAGCCCCAGCATTTT. It codes for CASSQEGFNRGSNQPQHF.

In this sample, this clonotype turned up many times. The CDR3 sequence is CASTQGALETQYF. CDR3 DNA sequence: TGTGCCAGTACCCAGGGGGCGCTTGAGACCCAGTACTTC. This sequence joins TRBV6-6 and TRBJ2-5; 8 positions match TRBD1. Trimming took 9 bases from V and 5 from J; bases not matched to a gene: 8. From germline, CDR1 is MNHNY and CDR2 SVGAGI (reference sequence). This CDR3 has 13 amino acids.

This clonotype was detected many times. The chain has TRBV6-5 and TRBJ2-3; TRBD2 aligns across 11 bases. The CDR3 covers 19 residues. In germline, CDR1 is MNHEY, CDR2 SVGAGI. The V gene end was trimmed by 0 bases and the J gene end by 2 bases; junction bases not matched to a gene: 10. The CDR3 region has the DNA TGTGCCAGCAGTTACTCGATCCCCACTAGCGGGGGCCTCACAGATACGCAGTATTTT. It codes for CASSYSIPTSGGLTDTQYF.

This chain uses TRBV27 with TRBJ1-1; no reliable D call. V was clipped by 5 bases and J by 5 bases, with 12 bases between them. Germline loops: CDR1 MNHEY, CDR2 SMNVEV (reference sequence). This CDR3 has 13 amino acids. CDR3 nucleotides: TGTGCCAGCAGTCCCACGGGTCGGACTGAAGCTTTCTTT. Translating it yields CASSPTGRTEAFF.